This T cell receptor (beta chain) came from a study of T-cell reconstitution after alpha-beta-depleted transplantation in children. This clonotype was observed a few times. Preparation of the TCRbeta library used unique molecular identifiers. TCRdb independently ran MiXCR on the PCR reads; one entry per CDR3 protein. In the table there are hundreds of thousands of distinct CDR3 sequences, over 15% of which are singletons. The CDR3 consists of 14 residues. The germline CDR1 and CDR2 sequences are SGHVS and FQNEAQ. The trim removed 1 base at V and 3 bases at J, leaving 3 bases unmatched. The chain joins TRBV7-8 to TRBJ2-7; TRBD2 matches 7 bases. The TCR comes from a male patient under 10 years old who had a stem cell transplant for acute lymphoblastic leukemia, so the T cells may come from the graft donor. The sequences come from PBMCs, mostly from graft donor cells, collected 360 days after TCRalphabeta/CD19-depleted stem cell transplant. DNA of the CDR3: TGTGCCAGCAGCTTAGGGGGGGGAAACTACGAGCAGTACTTC. Amino acids: CASSLGGGNYEQYF.